These 15 T cell receptor beta chains originate from one sample sequenced in a study of CDR3 diversity in severe acne. TCRdb used MiXCR to reprocess the PCR reads, holding one entry per CDR3 protein. The repertoire holds tens of thousands of distinct CDR3 sequences, under 60% seen once, with more than 13% in the top ten. What was sequenced was blood. These receptors were collected from a male donor in good health, without acne.

This clonotype was recorded many times. The CDR3: CASSPTTGGTTNEKLFF. For the CDR3, the DNA is TGTGCCAGCAGTCCTACCACAGGGGGCACAACTAATGAAAAACTGTTTTTT. J is TRBJ1-4 and V is TRBV28, with TRBD1 matching 9 bases. This CDR3 has 17 amino acids. The germline gives CDR1 MDHEN, CDR2 SYDVKM. V gave up 5 bases and J gave up 0 bases; unmatched junction bases: 7.

This clonotype showed up many times. Written as DNA, the CDR3 is TGTGCCAGCAGAGGCTTCGCTACAGGGCAGGGCGACGAGCAGTACTTC. It yields the protein CASRGFATGQGDEQYF. The chain couples TRBV6-5 to TRBJ2-7; D perhaps matches TRBD1 (6 bases). This CDR3 is built from 16 residues. Trimming removed 6 bases at V and 5 bases at J, with 23 bases between. The germline gives CDR1 MNHEY, CDR2 SVGAGI.

The rearrangement uses TRBV9 and TRBJ1-1; TRBD1 is a possible D gene (5 bases). This CDR3 is 19 amino acids long. CDR1 and CDR2 from the germline V gene are SGDLS and YYNGEE. The V gene lost 2 bases and the J gene lost 0 bases, with 23 bases spanning the gap. The CDR3 nucleotides are TGTGCCAGCAGCGTTGCTAGCGGGAGTTTCGGGGGTATGAACACTGAAGCTTTCTTT. Its translation is CASSVASGSFGGMNTEAFF.

The rearrangement links TRBV24-1 to TRBJ2-5; D unresolved. Germline V gene lookup returns CDR1 KGHDR and CDR2 SFDVKD. The CDR3 spans 16 residues. Trimming stripped 7 bases from V and 3 bases from J, with 20 bases between. The CDR3 DNA reads TGTGCCACCAGCACCGGCCTAGGGAACCTGAAAGAGACCCAGTACTTC. It is translated as CATSTGLGNLKETQYF.

The J gene is TRBJ2-1, the V gene TRBV6-4; 9 bases are a match to TRBD1. The V segment lost 11 bases and the J segment 9 bases; nucleotides outside the gene matches: 5. The germline CDR1 and CDR2 sequences are MRHNA and SNTAGT. This CDR3 has 11 residues. CDR3 in DNA: TGTGCCGCACAGGGGGCCGGTGAGCAGTTCTTC. This sequence encodes CAAQGAGEQFF.

The chain uses TRBV6-1 and TRBJ2-3; D is unclear. The CDR3 runs to 12 residues. V was cut by 0 bases and J by 6 bases, with 4 bases left in between. The V gene's germline CDR1 is MNHNS and CDR2 SASEGT. CDR3 bases: TGTGCCAGCAGTGAAGCTACGGATACGCAGTATTTT. It codes for CASSEATDTQYF.

This clonotype was seen only a few times. J is TRBJ2-7 and V is TRBV19; a weak D match, TRBD1 (6 bases). The V end lost 3 bases, the J end lost 3 bases, and 12 bases lay between the germline ends. Germline CDR1 is LNHDA and CDR2 is SQIVND (reference sequence). The CDR3 consists of 14 residues. The chain's CDR3 is CASSIHRANYEQYF. CDR3 sequence (DNA): TGTGCCAGTAGTATCCACAGGGCCAACTACGAGCAGTACTTC.

The V gene is TRBV20-1, the J gene TRBJ2-5; TRBD1 is a possible D gene (5 bases). With the DNA end fitting TRBJ2-1 better, the J assignment may be wrong. CDR1 is DFQATT, CDR2 SNEGSKA, per germline (reference sequence). The CDR3 totals 12 residues. The DNA of the CDR3 is TGCAGTGCTTCTACAGGCCTTGGAAGTCAGTTCTTC. Protein sequence: CSASTGLGSQFF.

In the case of this clonotype: Being one base from a much bigger clone, this may be a read error. This chain links TRBV9 with TRBJ2-1; TRBD1 agrees at 9 bases. The length of the CDR3 is 16 residues. J gave up 6 bases and V 3 bases, and 10 bases lay outside the gene matches. CDR1 SGDLS and CDR2 YYNGEE come from the germline V gene. CDR3 sequence: CASSARQGGVCNEQFF. The CDR3 DNA reads TGTGCCAGCAGCGCACGACAGGGGGGAGTCTGCAATGAGCAGTTCTTC. Full variable domain (missing parts from reference TRBV9 and TRBJ2-1): DSGVTQTPKHLITATGQRVTLRCSPRSGDLSVYWYQQSLDQGLQFLIQYYNGEERAKGNILERFSAQQFPDLHSELNLSSLELGDSALYFCASSARQGGVCNEQFFGPGTRLTVL.

This clonotype has a handful of counts. The chain uses TRBV2 and TRBJ1-2; unclear D gene. Germline CDR1 is SNHLY and CDR2 is FYNNEI. CDR3 length: 13 residues. Trimming removed 3 bases from V and 3 bases from J, with 8 bases in between. The CDR3 DNA reads as TGTGCCAGCAGTGATCACGGGTACTATGGCTACACCTTC. This encodes CASSDHGYYGYTF.

The V call is TRBV9, the J call TRBJ1-3; 9 bases agree with TRBD1. The CDR3 spans 15 residues. In germline, CDR1 is SGDLS, CDR2 YYNGEE. After removal of 3 bases from V and 3 bases from J, the junction contained 4 bases not matched to a gene. The CDR3 nucleotides read TGTGCCAGCAGCGGGGGACAGGGAGGTGGAAACACCATATATTTT. Amino acids: CASSGGQGGGNTIYF.

About this clonotype: The DNA is left out, because the CDR3 cannot be placed on it with certainty; the CDR3 is given as TCRdb lists it. J is TRBJ2-5 and V is TRBV29-1; the listed D gene, TRBD1, was not tested against the DNA. The CDR3 spans 19 residues, counting both ends. The germline gives CDR1 SQVTM, CDR2 ANQGSEA. CDR3 loop: CSVGGQGTLVFFGSGTQYF.

The rearrangement uses TRBV9 and TRBJ1-1, with D uncertain. V gave up 4 bases and J gave up 1 base, with 14 bases separating them. Per the germline V gene, CDR1 is SGDLS and CDR2 is YYNGEE. The CDR3 runs to 15 residues. DNA of the CDR3: TGTGCCAGCAGCCAAGAAGGAGTCGAGAACACTGAAGCTTTCTTT. It codes for CASSQEGVENTEAFF.

The J gene is TRBJ1-6, the V gene TRBV7-3; D ambiguous. V shed 5 bases and J shed 7 bases, with 12 bases lying between them. This CDR3 region has 14 residues. Germline CDR1 is SGHTA and CDR2 is FQGTGA. This CDR3 is CASSPVSRNSPLHF. The CDR3 DNA sequence: TGTGCCAGCAGCCCGGTGAGCAGAAATTCACCCCTCCACTTT.

Notes on this clonotype: Lacking the conserved final phenylalanine or tryptophan, this CDR3 likely reflects a read error. The V gene is TRBV14, the J gene TRBJ2-2, with unresolved D. This CDR3 has 15 amino acids. Deletions cut 4 bases from V and 7 bases from J, with 16 bases between. CDR1 and CDR2 (germline): SGHDN, FVKESK. The CDR3 sequence is CASSLYPATGGELFS. Here the CDR3 DNA reads TGTGCCAGCAGCCTTTACCCAGCGACCGGCGGGGAGCTGTTTTCT.